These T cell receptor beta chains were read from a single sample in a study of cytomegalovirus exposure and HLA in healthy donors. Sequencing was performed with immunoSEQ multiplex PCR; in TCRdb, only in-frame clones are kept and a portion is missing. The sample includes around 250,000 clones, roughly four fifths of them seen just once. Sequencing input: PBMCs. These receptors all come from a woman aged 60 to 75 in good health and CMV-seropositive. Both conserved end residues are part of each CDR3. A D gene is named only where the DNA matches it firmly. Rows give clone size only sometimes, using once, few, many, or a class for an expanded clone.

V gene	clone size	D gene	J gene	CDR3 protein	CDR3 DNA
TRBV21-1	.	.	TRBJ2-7	CASTYRLAGDYEQYF	TGTGCCAGCACGTATCGACTAGCGGGGGACTACGAGCAGTACTTC
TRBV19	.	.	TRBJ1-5	CASSMVGGNQPQHF	TGTGCCAGTAGTATGGTGGGAGGGAATCAGCCCCAGCATTTT
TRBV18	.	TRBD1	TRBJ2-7	CASSPGTGAHEQYF	TGTGCCAGCTCACCCGGGACAGGGGCCCACGAGCAGTACTTC
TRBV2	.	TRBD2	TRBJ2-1	CASILEAGLAVYNEQFF	TGTGCCAGCATTCTAGAGGCGGGACTAGCTGTCTACAATGAGCAGTTCTTC
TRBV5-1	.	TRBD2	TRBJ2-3	CASSAIAGATDTQYF	TGCGCCAGCAGCGCCATAGCGGGAGCAACAGATACGCAGTATTTT
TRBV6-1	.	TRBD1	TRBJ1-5	CATRRQGGNQPQHF	TGTGCCACTAGGAGACAGGGAGGTAATCAGCCCCAGCATTTT
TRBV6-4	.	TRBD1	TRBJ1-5	CASGQGAGQPQHF	TGTGCCAGCGGGCAGGGGGCCGGTCAGCCCCAGCATTTT
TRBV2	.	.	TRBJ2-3	CASSELPADTQYF	TGTGCCAGCAGTGAACTGCCAGCAGATACGCAGTATTTT
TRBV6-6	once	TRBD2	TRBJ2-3	CASSLLAGPSTDTQYF	TGTGCCAGCAGCCTCCTAGCGGGCCCTAGCACAGATACGCAGTATTTT
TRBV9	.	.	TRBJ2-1	CASSATRDEQFF	TGTGCCAGCAGCGCCACGAGGGATGAGCAGTTCTTC
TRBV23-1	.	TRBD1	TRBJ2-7	CASSQYLKGARYEQYF	TGCGCCAGCAGTCAATATTTGAAGGGGGCGCGGTACGAGCAGTACTTC
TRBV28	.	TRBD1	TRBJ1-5	CAIRGTGGHQPQHF	TGTGCCATCAGGGGGACAGGGGGCCATCAGCCCCAGCATTTT
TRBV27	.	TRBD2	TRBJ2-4	CASSLRRGGNIQYF	TGTGCCAGCAGTTTACGGCGGGGAGGGAACATTCAGTACTTC
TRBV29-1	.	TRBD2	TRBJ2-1	CSGRLAGHNEQFF	TGCAGCGGGAGACTAGCGGGACACAATGAGCAGTTCTTC
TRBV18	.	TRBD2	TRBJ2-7	CASSPQREGPGEQYF	TGTGCCAGCTCACCACAGCGGGAGGGTCCGGGGGAGCAGTACTTC
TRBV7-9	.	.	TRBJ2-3	CASSLGLSRSNTQYF	TGTGCCAGCAGCTTAGGACTGAGCCGTAGTAATACGCAGTATTTT
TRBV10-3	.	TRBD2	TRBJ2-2	CAGGVVSTGELFF	TGTGCCGGGGGGGTGGTTAGCACCGGGGAGCTGTTTTTT
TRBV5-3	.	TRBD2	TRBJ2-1	CARSSHHSGSVNNEQFF	TGTGCCAGAAGCTCCCACCATAGCGGGAGTGTCAACAATGAGCAGTTCTTC
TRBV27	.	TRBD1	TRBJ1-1	CASINAGGGGTEAFF	TGTGCCAGCATAAACGCAGGGGGCGGAGGGACTGAAGCTTTCTTT
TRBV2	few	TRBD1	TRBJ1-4	CASRAGTGVNEKLFF	TGTGCCAGCAGGGCCGGGACAGGAGTTAATGAAAAACTGTTTTTT
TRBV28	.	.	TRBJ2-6	CASGTGSGANVLTF	TGTGCCAGCGGAACAGGGAGCGGGGCCAACGTCCTGACTTTC
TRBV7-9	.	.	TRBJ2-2	CASSLSTAGELFF	TGTGCCAGCAGCTTATCGACAGCCGGGGAGCTGTTTTTT